These 8 T cell receptor beta chains originate from one sample sequenced in a study of identical twins. TCRdb ran MiXCR on the 5' RACE reads and lists one entry per CDR3 protein. This table has roughly 280,000 distinct CDR3 sequences, just under 9.5% appearing once. These data were also reused for a study on yellow fever vaccine responses in identical twins.

Sequencing was done on a sample of CD8+ T cells sorted from blood. The receptor source for this set is a woman aged 18-30 years in good health.

The sample holds a few counts of this clonotype. The chain combines TRBV28 with TRBJ2-3; D might be TRBD2 (7 bases). This CDR3 has 16 amino acids. V gave up 6 bases and J gave up 0 bases, with 16 bases separating them. Germline CDR1 reads MDHEN; CDR2 reads SYDVKM. Here the CDR3 DNA reads TGTGCCAGCAGCGGGGGGCGGGATCCTAGCACAGATACGCAGTATTTT. Amino acid sequence: CASSGGRDPSTDTQYF.

The sample holds many counts of this clonotype. The chain couples TRBV7-9 to TRBJ2-1; 7 nucleotides match TRBD1. This CDR3 spans 15 amino acids. The germline V gene has CDR1 SEHNR and CDR2 FQNEAQ (reference sequence). The V gene end was trimmed by 4 bases and the J gene end by 0 bases; junction bases not matched to a gene: 3. CDR3 bases: TGTGCCAGCAGCTCGACAGGGTTCTCCTACAATGAGCAGTTCTTC. Translated, it gives CASSSTGFSYNEQFF.

This clonotype was recorded a few times. The chain employs TRBV30 and TRBJ1-1; D not resolved. Germline loops: CDR1 GTSNPN, CDR2 SVGIG (reference sequence). V lost 4 bases and J 11 bases, leaving 5 bases between the germline ends. This CDR3 comprises 8 residues. In DNA, the CDR3 is TGTGCCTGGAATGCGGCTTTCTTT. It specifies CAWNAAFF.

The CDR3 DNA reads as TGTGCCAGCACCCTTTGGGACTCTAGCACAGATACGCAGTATTTT. Translated: CASTLWDSSTDTQYF. The chain links TRBV12-3 or TRBV12-4 to TRBJ2-3; possible D gene TRBD2, 6 bases. This CDR3 is 15 amino acids long. With 7 bases removed from V and 0 bases from J, the gap between germline ends came to 14 bases.

This chain uses TRBV7-2 with TRBJ2-7; unclear D gene. The germline gives CDR1 SGHTA, CDR2 FQGNSA. V dropped 1 base and J dropped 1 base, with 14 bases sitting between them. This CDR3 is built from 16 residues. As DNA, the CDR3 is TGTGCCAGCAGCTTAGATTCCTACCCCAGATCCTACGAGCAGTACTTC. Translating it yields CASSLDSYPRSYEQYF.

The chain recombines TRBV28 with TRBJ2-7; 13 nucleotides line up with TRBD2. With 6 bases clipped from V and 5 bases from J, the junction kept 10 bases outside the gene matches. Germline assignment: CDR1 MDHEN and CDR2 SYDVKM. This CDR3 is built from 16 residues. The chain's CDR3 is CASSILPGLAGDEQYF. The CDR3, as DNA: TGTGCCAGCAGCATCCTCCCTGGACTAGCGGGAGACGAGCAGTACTTC.

The V call is TRBV20-1, the J call TRBJ2-3; possibly TRBD1 for D (6 bases). Between the trimmed V and J ends, which lost 1 base and 2 bases, there was a span of 13 bases. This CDR3 is built from 15 residues. CDR1 is DFQATT, CDR2 SNEGSKA, per germline (reference sequence). The CDR3 region is CSARGGRGYTDTQYF. CDR3 in DNA: TGCAGTGCTAGAGGGGGCAGGGGCTACACAGATACGCAGTATTTT.

This clonotype was counted a few times. The gene calls are TRBV29-1 and TRBJ2-7; maybe TRBD1 (5 bases). CDR1 SQVTM and CDR2 ANQGSEA come from the germline V gene. Trimming took off 6 bases at V and 6 bases at J, with 12 bases between the two ends. The CDR3 has 11 residues. The CDR3 is CSVVQGPEQYF. As DNA, the CDR3 is TGCAGCGTCGTCCAGGGCCCCGAGCAGTACTTC.